The 8 T cell receptor beta chains in this list originate from one sample, sequenced in a study of blood T cell repertoires in COVID-19. Method: immunoSEQ multiplex PCR; TCRdb's copy keeps in-frame clones and lacks some. Of 95,000 to 110,000 clones detected, around nine tenths appear once; the ten largest clones hold less than 1.5%. The material sequenced was peripheral blood. These TCRs come from a woman between 25 and 40 years old with acute or convalescent COVID-19.

This chain uses TRBV9 with TRBJ2-3, with D possibly matching TRBD2 (5 bases). This CDR3 contains 13 residues. V was clipped by 3 bases and J by 4 bases, with 9 bases between them. CDR1 SGDLS and CDR2 YYNGEE come from the germline V gene. CDR3 in DNA: TGTGCCAGCAGCGGGGTAGCGCCAGATACGCAGTATTTT. Protein sequence: CASSGVAPDTQYF. Full variable domain (outside the CDR3, taken from reference TRBV9 and TRBJ2-3): DSGVTQTPKHLITATGQRVTLRCSPRSGDLSVYWYQQSLDQGLQFLIQYYNGEERAKGNILERFSAQQFPDLHSELNLSSLELGDSALYFCASSGVAPDTQYFGPGTRLTVL.

CDR3 bases: TGTGCCAGCAGCCAATGGAGGGAAGGCTATGGCTACACCTTC. Protein sequence: CASSQWREGYGYTF. The V gene is TRBV3-1 (or the pseudogene TRBV3-2), the J gene TRBJ1-2; unclear D gene. V was clipped by 2 bases and J by 4 bases, with 11 bases between them. This CDR3 comprises 14 residues. CDR1 is LGHDT, CDR2 YNNKEL, per germline (reference sequence).

The rearrangement joins TRBV10-1 to TRBJ2-1, with a tentative D call TRBD1 (5 bases). Germline assignment: CDR1 WNHNN and CDR2 SYGVQD (reference sequence). With 8 bases removed from V and 4 bases from J, the gap between germline ends came to 15 bases. The CDR3 is 14 residues long. CDR3 bases: TGCGCCAGCCCTGAAAGGGGTGAGTACAATGAGCAGTTCTTC. This codes for CASPERGEYNEQFF.

The gene calls are TRBV6-6 and TRBJ2-7, with 9 bases that match TRBD1. The CDR3 contains 13 residues. The germline CDR1 and CDR2 sequences are MNHNY and SVGAGI (reference sequence). The V and J ends lost 6 bases and 4 bases, in that order; junction bases with no gene match: 4. The CDR3 protein is CASRNRGQYEQYF. CDR3 nucleotide sequence: TGTGCCAGCAGAAACAGGGGGCAGTACGAGCAGTACTTC.

The chain combines TRBV9 with TRBJ2-3; 8 bases match TRBD2. V lost 0 bases, J lost 4 bases, and 13 bases stayed unmatched. The CDR3 spans 18 residues. The V gene's germline CDR1 is SGDLS and CDR2 YYNGEE. The CDR3 is CASSVGASGLRSADTQYF. As DNA, the CDR3 is TGTGCCAGCAGCGTAGGGGCTAGCGGGTTGCGATCAGCAGATACGCAGTATTTT. The full variable domain, completed using reference TRBV9 and TRBJ2-3, is DSGVTQTPKHLITATGQRVTLRCSPRSGDLSVYWYQQSLDQGLQFLIQYYNGEERAKGNILERFSAQQFPDLHSELNLSSLELGDSALYFCASSVGASGLRSADTQYFGPGTRLTVL.

This chain uses TRBV5-1 with TRBJ2-3, with 8 bases matching TRBD1. The CDR3 consists of 15 residues. CDR1 and CDR2 from the germline V gene are SGHRS and YFSETQ. V was clipped by 4 bases and J by 1 base; unmatched bases: 5. Here the CDR3 reads CASSGGGQGTDTQYF. The CDR3 bases are TGCGCCAGCAGCGGAGGGGGACAGGGCACAGATACGCAGTATTTT.

The CDR3 DNA reads TGTGCTAGTGGCCTGACAGGGGTTCAGCCCCAGCATTTT. Protein product: CASGLTGVQPQHF. The rearrangement joins TRBV12-5 to TRBJ1-5, with 8 bases aligning to TRBD1. V lost 6 bases to trimming and J lost 6 bases; unmatched junction nucleotides: 4. Germline assignment: CDR1 LGHNT and CDR2 FRNRAP. CDR3 length: 13 amino acids.

This sequence joins TRBV7-8 and TRBJ2-3; 9 bases agree with TRBD1. This CDR3 is built from 18 residues. The germline V gene has CDR1 SGHVS and CDR2 FQNEAQ. The V and J ends lost 3 bases and 2 bases, in that order; junction bases with no gene match: 12. CDR3 sequence: CASSFNRDRAGVTDTQYF. CDR3 DNA: TGTGCCAGCAGCTTTAACCGGGACAGGGCCGGGGTCACAGATACGCAGTATTTT.